The 5 T cell receptor beta chains reported below all come from one sample, sequenced in a study of CD8 T cells in Susac syndrome. An amount of RNA that ranged from about 0.45 to 1 ug was reverse transcribed with random hexamers. One entry per CDR3 protein, called by TCRdb with MiXCR from the immunoSEQ multiplex PCR reads. Among around 170,000 distinct CDR3 sequences listed, about 91% were seen once. The sample consisted of CD4+ T cells from PBMCs. Receptors originate from a human donor in good health.

CDR3 loop: CAMHVAGGPQFF. The CDR3 DNA sequence: TGTGCCATGCATGTGGCGGGGGGGCCTCAGTTCTTC. V gene TRBV2 combines with J gene TRBJ2-1, with 9 bases lining up with TRBD2. Germline V gene sequence: CDR1 SNHLY, CDR2 FYNNEI. CDR3 length: 12 residues. The J segment lost 13 bases and the V segment lost 10 bases, leaving 11 bases of the junction unmatched.

This clonotype has just a few counts. V usage is TRBV7-9 and J usage is TRBJ1-1; 7 nucleotides match TRBD1. Trimming at V came to 1 base and at J to 5 bases, leaving 4 bases not matched to a gene. This CDR3 region has 14 residues. Per germline, CDR1 SEHNR and CDR2 FQNEAQ (reference sequence). In DNA, the CDR3 is TGTGCCAGCAGCTTAGTTCCAGGGGGGACTGAAGCTTTCTTT. Protein sequence: CASSLVPGGTEAFF.

This clonotype was detected only a few times. The chain uses TRBV3-1 and TRBJ1-1, with D tentatively TRBD1 (5 bases). CDR3 size: 13 residues. V lost 0 bases, J lost 7 bases, and 9 bases lay in between. Germline loops: CDR1 LGHDT, CDR2 YNNKEL (reference sequence). CDR3 in DNA: TGTGCCAGCAGCCAAGACAGGGTTGGTGAAGCTTTCTTT. Protein sequence: CASSQDRVGEAFF.

This clonotype was seen only once. The V gene is TRBV2, the J gene TRBJ2-1; D is unresolved. The CDR3 is 11 amino acids. V lost 10 bases, J lost 10 bases, and 14 bases lay in between. From germline, CDR1 is SNHLY and CDR2 FYNNEI. CDR3 protein: CAITPESEQFF. The CDR3, as DNA: TGTGCCATCACGCCGGAGTCGGAGCAGTTCTTC.

The rearrangement links TRBV29-1 to TRBJ1-1, with 7 bases identical to TRBD1. V was pared by 7 bases and J by 10 bases, with 9 bases of the junction left unmatched. The CDR3 covers 11 residues. The germline CDR1 and CDR2 sequences are SQVTM and ANQGSEA. CDR3 nucleotides: TGCAGCGCTTGGGAGGGGGCGAGAGCTTTCTTT. It translates to CSAWEGARAFF. Complete variable domain (other parts from reference TRBV29-1 and TRBJ1-1): SAVISQKPSRDICQRGTSLTIQCQVDSQVTMMFWYRQQPGQSLTLIATANQGSEATYESGFVIDKFPISRPNLTFSTLTVSNMSPEDSSIYLCSAWEGARAFFGQGTRLTVV.